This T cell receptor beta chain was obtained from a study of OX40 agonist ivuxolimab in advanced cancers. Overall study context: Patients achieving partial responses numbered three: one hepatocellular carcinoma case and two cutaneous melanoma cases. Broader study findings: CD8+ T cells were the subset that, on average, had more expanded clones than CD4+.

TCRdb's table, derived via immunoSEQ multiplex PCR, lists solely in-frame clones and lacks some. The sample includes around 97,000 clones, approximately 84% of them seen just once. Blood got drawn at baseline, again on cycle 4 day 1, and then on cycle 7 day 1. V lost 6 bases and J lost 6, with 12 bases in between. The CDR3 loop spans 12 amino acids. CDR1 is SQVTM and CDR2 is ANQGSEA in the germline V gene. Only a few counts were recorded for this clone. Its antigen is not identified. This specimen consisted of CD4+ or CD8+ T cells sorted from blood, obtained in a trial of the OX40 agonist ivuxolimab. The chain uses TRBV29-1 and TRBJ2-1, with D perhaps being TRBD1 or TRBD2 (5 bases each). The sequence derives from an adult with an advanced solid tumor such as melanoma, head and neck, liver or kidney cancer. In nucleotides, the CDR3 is TGCAGCGTCGGGACGGTTCTCAATGAGCAGTTCTTC. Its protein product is CSVGTVLNEQFF.